One sample yielded the 3 T cell receptor beta chains listed below, sequenced in a study of OX40 agonist ivuxolimab in advanced cancers. Repertoires were generated with immunoSEQ multiplex PCR, while TCRdb's copy carries only in-frame clones and drops some. Of 75,000 to 80,000 clones listed, over 70% were seen once; the top ten hold about 0.57%. The sequenced sample was CD4+ or CD8+ T cells sorted from blood, obtained in a trial of the OX40 agonist ivuxolimab. These receptor sequences come from an adult with an advanced solid tumor such as melanoma, head and neck, liver or kidney cancer.

V is TRBV30 and J is TRBJ2-7; unclear D gene. The V end lost 5 bases, the J end lost 4 bases, and 9 bases lay between the germline ends. The CDR3 covers 11 residues. Looked up from germline, CDR1 is GTSNPN and CDR2 is SVGIG (reference sequence). CDR3 residues: CAWSSIYEQYF. In DNA form, the CDR3 reads TGTGCCTGGTCGTCAATATACGAGCAGTACTTC.

The chain combines TRBV19 with TRBJ1-2; D remains ambiguous. This CDR3 region has 15 residues. V dropped 5 bases and J dropped 3 bases, with 16 bases sitting between them. Germline CDR1 reads LNHDA; CDR2 reads SQIVND (reference sequence). The CDR3 loop reads CASSRGFLKDYGYTF. CDR3 sequence (DNA): TGTGCCAGTAGTCGGGGTTTTCTCAAGGACTATGGCTACACCTTC.

The chain joins TRBV5-8 to TRBJ2-3, with 12 bases identical to TRBD1. Germline CDR1 is SGHTS and CDR2 is YDEGEE. The trim removed 0 bases at V and 1 base at J, leaving 9 bases unmatched. The CDR3 loop spans 19 amino acids. CDR3 DNA sequence: TGTGCCAGCAGCTTGGAAACCGGGACAGGGGGCAGTGGCACAGATACGCAGTATTTT. The encoded protein is CASSLETGTGGSGTDTQYF.